This T cell receptor (beta chain) was captured by sequencing in a study of OX40 agonist ivuxolimab in advanced cancers. This clone turned up a few times. Its antigen is still unknown. General study points: On average, CD8+ T cells showed a greater number of expanded clones than CD4+. Undetermined was the antigen specificity of the expanded peripheral T cells.

Measured with immunoSEQ multiplex PCR; TCRdb has only the in-frame clones, and not every one. Of around 67,000 clones in the sample, roughly 81% were seen once. The sample here was CD4+ or CD8+ T cells sorted from blood, taken in a trial of the OX40 agonist ivuxolimab. This receptor was identified in an adult with an advanced solid tumor such as melanoma, head and neck, liver or kidney cancer.

CDR3 DNA sequence: TGTGCCAGCAGACGTGAGGTATCGGCGAATCAGCCCCAGCATTTT. Its protein product is CASRREVSANQPQHF. The rearrangement uses TRBV6-5 and TRBJ1-5, with no clear D. Deletions cut 6 bases from V and 4 bases from J, with 16 bases between. This CDR3 contains 15 residues. CDR1 MNHEY and CDR2 SVGAGI come from the germline V gene.